The entry that follows covers one T cell receptor beta chain sequence. This clone's antigen is unknown. Qualities for individual bases were not recorded, and no much larger clone is one base off. The sample originates from a study of OX40 agonist ivuxolimab in advanced cancers. Looking at the study overall: Ivuxolimab, which targeted the costimulatory receptor OX40 (CD134), was an agonistic, fully human IgG2 monoclonal antibody. In the dose-escalation cohort, approximately 83% of patients were male, and the mean age was approximately 60 years with a range of 23 to 79. Prior anti-PD-1, anti-PD-L1 or anti-CTLA-4 therapy was permitted, and approximately 40% of dose-escalation patients had received checkpoint inhibitors. Intravenous ivuxolimab was administered to patients every 2 weeks at six dose levels: 0.01, 0.1, 0.3, 1.5, 3 and 10 mg/kg. Peripheral TCRbeta sequencing aimed to test whether ivuxolimab altered TCR sequence diversity and caused clonal T-cell expansion. Among the 50 to 55 dose-escalation patients, around 20 had hepatocellular carcinoma, 15 or so melanoma, 9 renal cell carcinoma and 9 head and neck cancer. Three dose-escalation patients achieved partial responses, one with hepatocellular carcinoma and two with cutaneous melanoma. The monotherapy dose-escalation portion (N = 52 patients) of the phase I ivuxolimab trial is reported in the paper.

To sequence the TCRbeta CDR3 region, genomic DNA was isolated from the sorted cells. The immunoSEQ Assay was used for sequencing of TCRbeta CDR3 regions. TCRdb's version of the immuneACCESS table is confined to in-frame rearrangements and falls short of the full clone set. An unresolved V gene accounts for under half of the shortfall where checked; the remainder is of unknown origin. The sample data list approximately 13,000 clones, and about 80% of these were observed just once. About 45% of the sample is held by the ten biggest clonotypes. For CDR1 and CDR2, the germline V gene lists MRHNA and SNTAGT. The germline V and J ends show losses of 0 bases and 4 bases respectively, and no gene match explains 4 bases of the junction. The CDR3, from cysteine to phenylalanine, totals 16 residues. Of all the DNA, just the CDR3 is kept, 48 bases in frame from base 1. Paper-wide results and their limitations: Low levels of normalized T-cell clonal expansion were also seen in some nonresponding patients. On average, CD8+ T cells showed more expanded clones than CD4+ T cells after ivuxolimab. In partial responders in the 0.1-3.0 mg/kg groups, normalized peripheral clonal expansion was found to be among the lowest, especially among CD8+ T cells. At doses from 0.1 to 3.0 mg/kg, clonal expansion was seen in both CD4+ and CD8+ blood T cells between baseline and week 6. The antigen specificity of the clonally expanded peripheral T cells was not determined.

Patients with a history of autoimmune disease or receiving systemic immunosuppression were excluded from the trial. Peripheral blood for TCR sequencing was collected from all dose cohorts at baseline, on cycle 4 day 1, and on cycle 7 day 1. The samples were taken from a phase I, first-in-human, multicenter, open-label dose-escalation trial of ivuxolimab. Adults with locally advanced or metastatic head and neck squamous cell, hepatocellular, melanoma or renal cell carcinoma were enrolled in the trial. Before TCR sequencing, CD4+ and CD8+ T cells were separately sorted from peripheral blood. The source was CD4+ or CD8+ T cells sorted from blood, collected in a trial of the OX40 agonist ivuxolimab. The sequence was obtained from an adult with an advanced solid tumor such as melanoma, head and neck, liver or kidney cancer. Rearrangement joined TRBV6-4 to TRBJ2-3; 10 central nucleotides agree with TRBD1. The CDR3 amino acid sequence is: CASSDSLGQGADTQYF. The DNA sequence is given as TGTGCCAGCAGTGACTCGCTCGGACAGGGGGCAGATACGCAGTATTTT.